A selection of T cell receptor beta chains follows, all from one sample in a study of T cells in Graves' hyperthyroidism and ophthalmopathy. TCRdb reprocessed the multiplex PCR reads via MiXCR and lists one record per CDR3 protein. This table holds over 400,000 distinct CDR3 sequences, approximately 23% found once. Sequencing was carried out using blood. The receptor set was obtained from a woman in her seventies with Graves' ophthalmopathy. CDR3s include the opening cysteine and the closing phenylalanine or tryptophan. The order of the fields is CDR3 length, clone size, D gene, J gene, V gene, CDR3 protein, CDR3 DNA. D genes are given only for firm matches. Only some rows state a clone size, as once, few, many or a class for expanded clones.

>15|NA|NA|TRBJ1-4|TRBV7-9
CASSPGPATNEKLFF
TGTGCCAGCAGCCCCGGGCCTGCAACTAATGAAAAACTGTTTTTT
>15|NA|NA|TRBJ1-4|TRBV7-2
CASSLAPGGNEKLFF
TGTGCCAGCAGCTTAGCGCCCGGGGGCAATGAAAAACTGTTTTTT
>16|few|TRBD2|TRBJ2-1|TRBV10-3
CAISESGTSGMNEQFF
TGTGCCATCAGTGAATCCGGGACTAGCGGGATGAATGAGCAGTTCTTC
>16|many|NA|TRBJ2-1|TRBV14
CASSQARGRVIGEQFF
TGTGCCAGCAGCCAGGCCCGGGGCCGGGTTATCGGTGAGCAGTTCTTC
>14|few|NA|TRBJ1-3|TRBV12-3/TRBV12-4
CASSFATNGNTIYF
TGTGCCAGCAGTTTCGCAACGAACGGAAACACCATATATTTT
>16|few|NA|TRBJ1-1|TRBV12-3/TRBV12-4
CASSSSFGDGDTEAFF
TGTGCCAGCAGTTCAAGCTTTGGGGACGGGGACACTGAAGCTTTCTTT
>13|NA|TRBD2|TRBJ2-5|TRBV29-1
CSAYSGRGETQYF
TGCAGCGCCTATAGCGGGAGGGGAGAGACCCAGTACTTC
>13|few|NA|TRBJ1-3|TRBV12-3/TRBV12-4
CASGWESGNTIYF
TGTGCCAGCGGATGGGAATCTGGAAACACCATATATTTT
>16|few|NA|TRBJ2-1|TRBV19
CASTPWGVSSYNEQFF
TGTGCCAGTACCCCCTGGGGGGTAAGCTCCTACAATGAGCAGTTCTTC
>16|few|NA|TRBJ2-2|TRBV28
CASRSTRSLNTGELFF
TGTGCCAGCAGATCCACACGATCCCTTAACACCGGGGAGCTGTTTTTT
>14|NA|TRBD2|TRBJ2-1|TRBV6-4
CASRRGLALNEQFF
TGTGCCAGCAGACGGGGACTAGCGCTCAATGAGCAGTTCTTC
>13|many|NA|TRBJ1-1|TRBV30
CAWSVGGRTEAFF
TGTGCCTGGAGTGTGGGGGGGAGGACTGAAGCTTTCTTT
>17|NA|TRBD1|TRBJ2-2|TRBV10-3
CAISEPGTGSYTGELFF
TGTGCCATCAGTGAACCCGGGACAGGGAGCTACACCGGGGAGCTGTTTTTT
>15|many|TRBD1|TRBJ1-1|TRBV28
CASSKPTGWNTEAFF
TGTGCCAGCAGTAAACCGACAGGGTGGAACACTGAAGCTTTCTTT
>14|NA|NA|TRBJ2-1|TRBV27
CASSRGATYNEQFF
TGTGCCAGCAGTCGGGGGGCAACCTACAATGAGCAGTTCTTC
>12|few|TRBD2|TRBJ2-7|TRBV10-2
CATHSGSYEQYF
TGCGCCACACACAGCGGGAGTTACGAGCAGTACTTC
>15|NA|NA|TRBJ2-3|TRBV10-1
CASSESWSGFDTQYF
TGCGCCAGCAGTGAGTCGTGGAGCGGGTTCGATACGCAGTATTTT
>17|many|TRBD2|TRBJ2-1|TRBV7-9
CASSLAGGLAGRAEQFF
TGTGCCAGCAGCTTAGCGGGAGGGCTAGCGGGGCGAGCTGAGCAGTTCTTC
>13|few|NA|TRBJ1-6|TRBV3-1
CASSLTGLAPLHF
TGTGCCAGCAGCCTAACAGGGCTGGCACCCCTCCACTTT
>15|NA|NA|TRBJ2-2|TRBV7-7
CASSPRTSNTGELFF
TGTGCTAGCAGCCCTCGAACCTCGAACACCGGGGAGCTGTTTTTT
>15|NA|NA|TRBJ2-2|TRBV2
CASSSLYGGTGELFF
TGTGCCAGCAGTTCCCTCTACGGGGGTACCGGGGAGCTGTTTTTT
>15|NA|NA|TRBJ1-1|TRBV5-1
CASSFRDTMSTEAFF
TGCGCCAGCAGCTTCCGGGACACAATGAGCACTGAAGCTTTCTTT
>15|few|NA|TRBJ2-2|TRBV27
CASGDRKIVFGELFF
TGTGCCAGCGGGGACCGGAAAATCGTGTTTGGGGAGCTGTTTTTT
>11|many|NA|TRBJ2-1|TRBV30
CAWRRGIEQFF
TGTGCCTGGAGAAGGGGGATAGAGCAGTTCTTC
>16|NA|TRBD2|TRBJ2-3|TRBV7-9
CVSSLVAGGSTDTQYF
TGTGTCAGCAGCCTAGTAGCGGGAGGAAGCACAGATACGCAGTATTTT
>16|many|TRBD2|TRBJ2-7|TRBV12-3/TRBV12-4
CASSPASAGGSYEQYF
TGTGCCAGCAGTCCCGCCAGCGCGGGAGGTTCCTACGAGCAGTACTTC
>13|few|TRBD2|TRBJ2-7|TRBV7-2
CASRNSGSYEQYF
TGTGCCAGCAGAAATAGCGGGAGCTACGAGCAGTACTTC
>15|few|NA|TRBJ2-3|TRBV6-2/TRBV6-3
CASSPAGLLLVPQYF
TGTGCCAGCAGTCCCGCGGGACTGTTGTTGGTGCCGCAGTATTTT
>11|NA|NA|TRBJ2-1|TRBV20-1
CSAGSHNEQFF
TGCAGTGCGGGGAGCCACAATGAGCAGTTCTTC
>15|NA|NA|TRBJ2-2|TRBV5-6
CASSLGQLNTGELFF
TGTGCCAGCAGCTTGGGACAGCTGAACACCGGGGAGCTGTTTTTT
>13|many|TRBD1|TRBJ1-2|TRBV7-2
CASSSTGYYGYTF
TGTGCCAGCAGCTCGACAGGGTACTATGGCTACACCTTC
>12|few|TRBD1|TRBJ1-1|TRBV6-1
CAINRQGGEAFF
TGTGCCATCAATCGACAGGGTGGTGAAGCTTTCTTT
>13|NA|NA|TRBJ2-1|TRBV7-9
CASSIVSGNEQFF
TGTGCCAGCAGCATCGTTTCCGGCAATGAGCAGTTCTTC
>15|many|TRBD2|TRBJ2-3|TRBV6-1
CASAPEGLAADTQYF
TGTGCCAGCGCCCCCGAGGGACTAGCGGCAGATACGCAGTATTTT
>13|NA|NA|TRBJ1-1|TRBV6-1
CASSHLSNTEAFF
TGTGCCAGCAGTCACCTTTCGAACACTGAAGCTTTCTTT
>19|many|NA|TRBJ1-4|TRBV12-3/TRBV12-4
CASSWRDFQGTPTNEKLFF
TGTGCCAGCAGTTGGAGGGACTTCCAGGGGACTCCAACTAATGAAAAACTGTTTTTT
>15|NA|NA|TRBJ2-3|TRBV6-7
CASSQDPRTPDTQYF
TGTGCCAGCAGTCAAGATCCCAGGACTCCAGATACGCAGTATTTT
>15|many|NA|TRBJ2-5|TRBV5-1
CASSKVGQSQETQYF
TGCGCCAGCAGCAAGGTAGGACAGTCCCAAGAGACCCAGTACTTC
>14|few|NA|TRBJ1-1|TRBV20-1
CSARSRVGNTEAFF
TGCAGTGCTAGGAGCAGGGTGGGGAACACTGAAGCTTTCTTT
>13|NA|TRBD1|TRBJ1-2|TRBV12-3/TRBV12-4
CASNQGGTYGYTF
TGTGCCAGCAACCAGGGGGGGACTTACGGCTACACCTTC
>17|many|TRBD2|TRBJ2-5|TRBV6-2/TRBV6-3
CASSKTSGRASGETQYF
TGTGCCAGCAGCAAGACTAGCGGGAGGGCCTCTGGAGAGACCCAGTACTTC
>17|many|NA|TRBJ2-2|TRBV12-3/TRBV12-4
CASTPQDGAMNTGELFF
TGTGCCAGCACACCCCAGGACGGGGCTATGAACACCGGGGAGCTGTTTTTT
>14|NA|NA|TRBJ1-6|TRBV28
CASSLVVGNSPLHF
TGTGCCAGCAGTTTGGTTGTGGGGAATTCACCCCTCCACTTT
>14|few|NA|TRBJ2-2|TRBV19
CASSILGGTGELFF
TGTGCCAGTAGTATTTTAGGGGGCACCGGGGAGCTGTTTTTT
>14|NA|NA|TRBJ1-2|TRBV28
CASSTGSTAYGYTF
TGTGCCAGCAGCACCGGGAGCACCGCATATGGCTACACCTTC